The 30 T cell receptor beta chains below were found in one sample sequenced in a study of Ad26.COV2.S vaccination and SARS-CoV-2 variants. Treatment: 15 to 20 received Ad26.COV2.S at low or high dose, single or two shots; several received placebo; per-sample allocation not given. The study sampled participants on day 63 after the first vaccine or placebo injection. Measured with immunoSEQ multiplex PCR; TCRdb has only the in-frame clones, and not every one. The profile shows hundreds of thousands of clones, roughly 86% of them singletons. Sequenced here: peripheral blood, sampled in a trial of Ad26.COV2.S vaccine versus placebo. These receptors all stem from a person between 18 and 59 years old who received the Ad26.COV2.S COVID-19 vaccine or a placebo.

This chain joins TRBV19 and TRBJ2-7; D is unresolved. Germline CDR1 is LNHDA and CDR2 is SQIVND (reference sequence). V lost 3 bases to trimming and J lost 4 bases, with 10 bases between them. The CDR3 is 13 residues long. CDR3 DNA: TGTGCCAGTAGTATGGGCCTGACATACGAGCAGTACTTC. Translated: CASSMGLTYEQYF.

This rearrangement joins TRBV28 to TRBJ2-5; 10 nucleotides align to TRBD2. This CDR3 region has 13 residues. The germline gives CDR1 MDHEN, CDR2 SYDVKM. The J segment lost 7 bases and the V segment lost 4 bases, leaving 3 bases of the junction unmatched. The CDR3 reads CASSSRTSGTQYF. CDR3 DNA: TGTGCCAGCAGTTCCAGGACTAGCGGGACCCAGTACTTC.

This chain uses TRBV24-1 with TRBJ2-4; the D gene is possibly TRBD1 (5 bases). Per the germline V gene, CDR1 is KGHDR and CDR2 is SFDVKD. The CDR3 spans 14 residues. Trimming shortened V by 4 bases and J by 8 bases, and 14 bases separated the two germline ends. The CDR3 is CATSDPRASDIQYF. The CDR3 DNA reads TGTGCCACCAGTGACCCCAGGGCCTCGGACATTCAGTACTTC.

As for this clone: A read error may produce the germline difference seen at one junction end. This chain uses TRBV7-2 with TRBJ2-7; D ambiguous. CDR3 length equals 14 residues. Germline V CDR1 and CDR2: SGHTA, FQGNSA. CDR3: CASSLDPLYESRHF. CDR3 in DNA: TGTGCCAGCAGCCTGGATCCCCTCTATGAATCCCGGCACTTC.

The chain couples TRBV6-6 to TRBJ2-4, with a tentative D call TRBD1 (7 bases). The germline CDR1 and CDR2 sequences are MNHNY and SVGAGI (reference sequence). The CDR3 length is 14 residues. V gave up 2 bases and J gave up 6 bases, with 11 bases separating them. CDR3 loop: CASSYGGGGNIQYF. The CDR3 nucleotides are TGTGCCAGCAGTTACGGAGGGGGCGGAAACATTCAGTACTTC.

This chain connects TRBV15 to TRBJ1-2; maybe TRBD1 (5 bases). CDR3 length equals 14 residues. V was trimmed by 3 bases and J by 4 bases, leaving 12 bases between them. Germline lookup yields CDR1 LNHNV and CDR2 YYDKDF (reference sequence). The CDR3 protein is CATSRRGTSYGYTF. The DNA for the CDR3 is TGTGCCACCAGCAGGAGGGGCACCTCCTATGGCTACACCTTC.

The chain carries TRBV7-2 and TRBJ1-5; D is possibly TRBD1 (5 bases). Trimming shortened V by 1 base and J by 4 bases, and 5 bases separated the two germline ends. Germline CDR1 and CDR2: SGHTA and FQGNSA. The CDR3 length is 13 residues. Here the CDR3 DNA reads TGTGCCAGCAGCTTAGACAGGAATCAGCCCCAGCATTTT. It translates to CASSLDRNQPQHF. Filled out from reference TRBV7-2 and TRBJ1-5, the complete variable domain reads GAGVSQSPSNKVTEKGKDVELRCDPISGHTALYWYRQSLGQGLEFLIYFQGNSAPDKSGLPSDRFSAERTGGSVSTLTIQRTQQEDSAVYLCASSLDRNQPQHFGDGTRLSIL.

This rearrangement joins TRBV5-1 to TRBJ1-1; possibly TRBD1 for D (6 bases). This CDR3 comprises 15 residues. The germline V gene encodes CDR1 SGHRS and CDR2 YFSETQ. V was trimmed by 4 bases and J by 2 bases, leaving 15 bases between them. CDR3 residues: CASSPNGQLNTEAFF. As DNA, the CDR3 is TGCGCCAGCAGCCCGAACGGACAGCTCAACACTGAAGCTTTCTTT.

This sequence joins TRBV3-1 (or the pseudogene TRBV3-2) and TRBJ1-5, with unresolved D. The CDR3 covers 16 residues. Germline loops: CDR1 LGHDT, CDR2 YNNKEL (reference sequence). The ends were cut back, 4 bases at V and 4 bases at J, with 17 bases in the middle. The CDR3 region is CASSLSRLGTNQPQHF. For the CDR3, the DNA is TGTGCCAGCAGCCTCTCTCGACTGGGAACTAATCAGCCCCAGCATTTT.

V usage is TRBV4-1 and J usage is TRBJ1-1; D is unresolved. This CDR3 is 14 amino acids long. Trimming left V 0 bases short and J 5 bases short, with 10 bases between. CDR1 is MGHRA, CDR2 YSYEKL, per germline. This CDR3 is CASSQEVSGTEAFF. The DNA of the CDR3 is TGCGCCAGCAGCCAAGAAGTGTCGGGGACTGAAGCTTTCTTT.

V is TRBV7-9 and J is TRBJ2-5; 7 bases map to TRBD2. This CDR3 comprises 17 residues. The V gene's germline CDR1 is SEHNR and CDR2 FQNEAQ (reference sequence). V lost 7 bases to trimming and J lost 5 bases; unmatched junction nucleotides: 19. Written as DNA, the CDR3 is TGTGCCAGCAACCCAGAGGTTTGGCGGGAGCGGAGTGAGACCCAGTACTTC. Residues: CASNPEVWRERSETQYF.

This chain connects TRBV6-1 to TRBJ1-1; a possible D gene is TRBD1 (6 bases). Germline loops: CDR1 MNHNS, CDR2 SASEGT. With 2 bases removed from V and 1 base from J, the gap between germline ends came to 11 bases. The CDR3 contains 15 residues. CDR3 region: CASSEPLTGNTEAFF. CDR3 sequence (DNA): TGTGCCAGCAGTGAACCCCTGACAGGGAACACTGAAGCTTTCTTT.

This chain joins TRBV30 and TRBJ1-5; the D is unclear. V was clipped by 2 bases and J by 3 bases, with 11 bases between them. Per the germline V gene, CDR1 is GTSNPN and CDR2 is SVGIG (reference sequence). CDR3 length: 14 amino acids. CDR3 in amino acids: CAWSTRSLNQPQHF. CDR3 DNA sequence: TGTGCCTGGAGTACCCGGAGCCTCAATCAGCCCCAGCATTTT.

The chain employs TRBV10-1 and TRBJ1-5, with D perhaps matching TRBD1 (5 bases). The ends were cut back, 2 bases at V and 2 bases at J, with 7 bases in the middle. CDR1 is WNHNN and CDR2 is SYGVQD in the germline V gene (reference sequence). The CDR3 has 14 residues. This CDR3 is CASSEGDRNQPQHF. The CDR3 region has the DNA TGCGCCAGCAGTGAGGGGGACCGCAATCAGCCCCAGCATTTT.

The chain carries TRBV27 and TRBJ2-1; TRBD1 aligns across 7 bases. The CDR3 is made up of 16 amino acids. Germline-derived CDR1 and CDR2 are MNHEY and SMNVEV (reference sequence). The V gene end was trimmed by 6 bases and the J gene end by 8 bases; junction bases not matched to a gene: 16. CDR3 sequence reads: CASSNLGGTDSYEQFF. CDR3 sequence (DNA): TGTGCCAGCAGCAATTTGGGTGGGACAGATAGCTATGAGCAGTTCTTC.

J is TRBJ2-7 and V is TRBV5-4, with D possibly called TRBD1 or TRBD2 (5 bases each). Between the trimmed V and J ends, which lost 4 bases and 2 bases, there was a span of 16 bases. CDR3 length: 15 amino acids. Germline CDR1 and CDR2: SGHNT and YYREEE (reference sequence). CDR3 sequence (DNA): TGTGCCAGCAGCACCCGGGACGGACGACCCTACGAGCAGTACTTC. This encodes CASSTRDGRPYEQYF. Supplemented by reference TRBV5-4 and TRBJ2-7, the full variable domain reads ETGVTQSPTHLIKTRGQQVTLRCSSQSGHNTVSWYQQALGQGPQFIFQYYREEENGRGNFPPRFSGLQFPNYSSELNVNALELDDSALYLCASSTRDGRPYEQYFGPGTRLTVT.

This chain links TRBV25-1 with TRBJ1-3; D remains unclear. CDR1 is MGHDK, CDR2 SYGVNS, per germline. The CDR3 is 14 amino acids. V gave up 4 bases and J gave up 0 bases, with 7 bases separating them. For the CDR3, the DNA is TGTGCCAGCAGTGGCTTGAGCTCTGGAAACACCATATATTTT. It codes for CASSGLSSGNTIYF.

The J gene is TRBJ2-2, the V gene TRBV10-1; D is perhaps TRBD1 or TRBD2 (6 bases each). The germline gives CDR1 WNHNN, CDR2 SYGVQD (reference sequence). CDR3 length: 14 residues. The V end lost 2 bases, the J end lost 4 bases, and 8 bases lay between the germline ends. The CDR3 loop is CASSEGGPTGELFF. The CDR3 nucleotides are TGCGCCAGCAGTGAGGGGGGGCCCACCGGGGAGCTGTTTTTT.

To note about this clone: The junction differs from germline at one of its ends, possibly a read error. The V call is TRBV5-4, the J call TRBJ1-2, with D uncertain. Per the germline V gene, CDR1 is SGHNT and CDR2 is YYREEE (reference sequence). CDR3 length: 13 residues. CDR3 amino acids: CASGLAANYGYTF. CDR3 in DNA: TGTGCCAGCGGCTTGGCAGCTAACTATGGCTACACCTTC.

In DNA form, the CDR3 reads TGTGCCAGCAGCCAACTAGCGGGAGGAGCAGATACGCAGTATTTT. Encoded protein: CASSQLAGGADTQYF. This chain uses TRBV11-2 with TRBJ2-3; 12 bases are a match to TRBD2. Germline-derived CDR1 and CDR2 are SGHAT and FQNNGV. The CDR3 runs 15 residues. After removal of 5 bases from V and 4 bases from J, the junction contained 4 bases not matched to a gene.

The rearrangement uses TRBV5-1 and TRBJ2-5; 8 bases map to TRBD1. The length of the CDR3 is 17 residues. Germline V gene sequence: CDR1 SGHRS, CDR2 YFSETQ. V was clipped by 1 base and J by 3 bases; unmatched bases: 11. As DNA, the CDR3 is TGCGCCAGCAGCTTGTTGCAAGCGCGACAGGGGAAAGAGACCCAGTACTTC. It yields the protein CASSLLQARQGKETQYF.

V and J are TRBV27 and TRBJ2-7, with 10 bases lining up with TRBD1. This CDR3 is built from 16 residues. Germline CDR1 reads MNHEY; CDR2 reads SMNVEV (reference sequence). The V gene end was trimmed by 8 bases and the J gene end by 2 bases; junction bases not matched to a gene: 12. CDR3 protein: CASHGQGEYKTYEQYF. CDR3 coding DNA: TGTGCCAGCCATGGACAGGGGGAATACAAAACCTACGAGCAGTACTTC.

The chain employs TRBV9 and TRBJ2-5, with D unresolved. V was shortened by 3 bases and J by 1 base, with 7 bases between the two germline ends. CDR1 and CDR2 (germline): SGDLS, YYNGEE. The CDR3 is 13 amino acids. The CDR3 DNA reads as TGTGCCAGCAGCGGGGCTACCCAAGAGACCCAGTACTTC. This encodes CASSGATQETQYF.

Only one count was recorded for this clone. This chain uses TRBV6-2 or TRBV6-3 with TRBJ1-1; perhaps TRBD1 as D (5 bases). There are 14 residues in the CDR3. The germline V and J ends were trimmed by 2 bases and 6 bases, with 13 bases remaining between them. Germline loops: CDR1 MNHEY, CDR2 SVGEGT. The CDR3 DNA is TGTGCCAGCAGTTACGGGGGAGGGGACGCTGAAGCTTTCTTT. Its protein is CASSYGGGDAEAFF.

The V and J genes are TRBV6-1 and TRBJ2-3, with D perhaps matching TRBD2 (5 bases). Deletions cut 2 bases from V and 3 bases from J, with 9 bases between. The germline V gene has CDR1 MNHNS and CDR2 SASEGT. This CDR3 has 14 amino acids. CDR3 in amino acids: CASSELPGTDTQYF. In nucleotides, the CDR3 is TGTGCCAGCAGTGAATTACCGGGAACAGATACGCAGTATTTT.

V and J are TRBV10-3 and TRBJ1-5, with D possibly being TRBD1 (5 bases). The CDR3 totals 15 residues. The germline V gene encodes CDR1 ENHRY and CDR2 SYGVKD. Trimming stripped 0 bases from V and 9 bases from J, with 15 bases between. CDR3 DNA sequence: TGTGCCATCAGTGAGTCGCAGGTGGACATGGGGCCCCAGCATTTT. This translates into CAISESQVDMGPQHF.

This clone was seen once. The chain has TRBV18 and TRBJ2-4; TRBD1 might be the D (6 bases). The V gene lost 6 bases and the J gene lost 9 bases, with 18 bases spanning the gap. Germline assignment: CDR1 KGHSH and CDR2 LQKENI. The length of the CDR3 is 14 residues. CDR3 nucleotides: TGTGCCAGCTCGCAGGCAGTAGCCAGGGGCATTCAGTACTTC. This translates into CASSQAVARGIQYF.

This clone is medium-sized in the sample. The chain couples TRBV9 to TRBJ2-7; 10 nucleotides match TRBD1. V shed 4 bases, J shed 2 bases, and the junction held 6 bases outside the gene matches. The CDR3 has 15 amino acids. Germline V CDR1 and CDR2: SGDLS, YYNGEE. The CDR3 region is CASSSGQGVTYEQYF. In DNA, the CDR3 is TGTGCCAGCAGCTCCGGACAGGGGGTCACCTACGAGCAGTACTTC.

This chain links TRBV10-3 with TRBJ2-5; no firm D call. V was shortened by 7 bases and J by 5 bases, with 17 bases between the two germline ends. Germline CDR1 and CDR2: ENHRY and SYGVKD. The CDR3 extends over 14 amino acids. CDR3 coding DNA: TGTGCCATCACCGAGGACCCCCTGTGGGAGACCCAGTACTTC. Translating gives CAITEDPLWETQYF.

This rearrangement joins TRBV9 to TRBJ1-2; TRBD1 might be the D (6 bases). Germline CDR1 reads SGDLS; CDR2 reads YYNGEE. This CDR3 comprises 15 residues. The V and J ends lost 4 bases and 2 bases respectively, with 15 bases between them. CDR3 residues: CASSTSGTPNYGYTF. The DNA of the CDR3 is TGTGCCAGCAGCACTTCCGGGACACCAAACTATGGCTACACCTTC.